This entry concerns a single T cell receptor (beta chain). This specimen belongs to a study of shared clonotypes between healthy human individuals. Here immunoSEQ multiplex PCR was the method, and the copy in TCRdb shows in-frame clones only, minus some. The sample contains some 2.1 million clones, 85% to 95% of which appear only once. Looked up from germline, CDR1 is LGHNA and CDR2 is YSLEER. The ends lost 6 bases at V and 4 bases at J; junction bases unmatched: 8. This CDR3 spans 14 amino acids. Naive CD4+ cells were CD45RA-selected; the remaining cells were memory. This chain uses TRBV4-3 with TRBJ2-7; 8 bases are a match to TRBD1. The sample consisted of naive CD4+ T cells sorted from blood. Subset meaning: CD45RA+ positively selected. The clonotype was recovered from a man between 18 and 35 years old in good health. As DNA, the CDR3 is TGCGCCAGCAGACGAGACACAGGGGGTTACGAGCAGTACTTC. Amino acids: CASRRDTGGYEQYF.